The T cell receptor (beta chain) under discussion was sequenced for a study of T cells after yellow fever vaccination. Study-level results: The CD4 and CD8 compartments had a small share of their clonotypes in common.

With regard to this clonotype: Its specificity is not known.

V lost 5 bases and J lost 4; bases outside the gene matches: 7. This CDR3 contains 15 residues. TCRdb called the 5' RACE reads again in MiXCR, with one record for every CDR3 protein. The data show 350,000 to 450,000 distinct CDR3 sequences, roughly 6.2% seen once. The sequencing here drew on PBMCs, taken 5 days after the yellow fever booster vaccination. V gene TRBV12-3 or TRBV12-4 combines with J gene TRBJ2-7; 11 nucleotides agree with TRBD2. The receptor was derived from a young man who received the YFV17D yellow fever vaccine. Here the CDR3 DNA reads TGTGCCAGCAGTGGAGGGACTAGCGGACCTTACGAGCAGTACTTC. It specifies CASSGGTSGPYEQYF.